This T cell receptor beta chain was identified during a study of monozygotic twins with inflammatory bowel disease. CDR3 size: 16 residues. Per the germline V gene, CDR1 is SGHRS and CDR2 is YFSETQ. The authors drew around 2.7 ml of blood from each donor. The template switching step added UMIs that contained a 6-nucleotide sample barcode. After re-calling the 5' RACE reads, TCRdb lists one entry per CDR3 protein, DNA absent. The repertoire table contains roughly 300,000 distinct CDR3 sequences. V and J are TRBV5-1 and TRBJ2-7; without DNA, the TCRdb call of TRBD1 cannot be checked. Input material: blood. The sequence was obtained from a human donor with ulcerative colitis or Crohn's disease, or a healthy co-twin of an affected twin (not recorded which). CDR3 protein: CASSLAVLGGSYEQYF.